This T cell receptor beta chain was sequenced in a study of memory CD4+ T cells and cytomegalovirus serostatus. Single viable CD3+CD4+CD8-CD45RO+ cells were sorted as the memory CD4+ T cells. Sequencing used immunoSEQ multiplex PCR; TCRdb keeps in-frame clones, though not all of them. Counted here are approximately 44,000 clones, around 80% occurring once; the ten biggest clones make up around 2%. Germline V gives CDR1 SNHLY, CDR2 FYNNEI. The trim removed 5 bases at V and 10 bases at J, leaving 15 bases unmatched. CDR3 size: 15 residues. Source material: memory CD4+ T cells from blood. This chain connects TRBV2 to TRBJ2-5; 8 bases map to TRBD1. The receptor comes from an adult in good health and CMV-seronegative. CDR3 amino acids: CASSKGGQASSSQYF. CDR3 DNA: TGTGCCAGCAGTAAGGGGGGACAGGCCTCGTCGAGCCAGTACTTC.